The rows below give T cell receptor beta chains drawn from one sample of a study of blood T cell repertoires in COVID-19. Some clones are missing from TCRdb's copy, which holds only in-frame ones; the method was immunoSEQ multiplex PCR. Here the sample spans 350,000 to 400,000 clones, approximately 91% being singletons. The sample taken for sequencing was PBMCs or T cells enriched from blood (not recorded which). Receptors were obtained from a woman in her thirties or forties who had been exposed to COVID-19. The CDR3 runs from the conserved cysteine through the conserved F or W. A D gene is named only where the DNA matches it firmly. Expanded clones are given a class, and other clones once, few, many or no size at all.

d_call,clone_size,j_call,v_call,cdr3_aa,cdr3_nt
-,once,TRBJ1-5,TRBV7-2,CASSLREQTAQHF,TGTGCCAGCAGCCTTCGGGAGCAAACGGCCCAGCATTTT
TRBD2,-,TRBJ2-3,TRBV3-1/TRBV3-2,CASSQEGRGGADTQYF,TGTGCCAGCAGCCAAGAAGGGAGGGGAGGGGCAGATACGCAGTATTTT
-,-,TRBJ2-7,TRBV6-1,CASSELLGRASYEQYF,TGTGCCAGCAGTGAATTGCTTGGCAGGGCCTCCTACGAGCAGTACTTC
-,once,TRBJ1-1,TRBV4-1,CASSRWGRNTEAFF,TGCGCCAGCAGCCGATGGGGGCGTAACACTGAAGCTTTCTTT
TRBD2,once,TRBJ2-1,TRBV5-1,CASSKTGLELNEQFF,TGCGCCAGCAGCAAGACCGGACTAGAATTAAATGAGCAGTTCTTC
-,-,TRBJ1-2,TRBV5-4,CASSLGTANSLYGYTF,TGTGCCAGCAGCTTGGGGACAGCCAACTCGCTTTATGGCTACACCTTC
TRBD1,once,TRBJ1-2,TRBV7-8,CASSPRDRGLDYGYTF,TGTGCCAGCAGCCCCCGGGACAGGGGGCTGGACTATGGCTACACCTTC
TRBD1,-,TRBJ1-1,TRBV12-5,CASGLVPGDRLNTEAFF,TGTGCTAGTGGTTTGGTTCCTGGGGACAGACTTAACACTGAAGCTTTCTTT
-,-,TRBJ1-2,TRBV7-8,CASSLDPLYGYTF,TGTGCCAGCAGCTTAGACCCACTTTATGGCTACACCTTC
-,once,TRBJ1-2,TRBV5-8,CASSFLSSYGYTF,TGTGCCAGCAGCTTTCTCTCGAGCTATGGCTACACCTTC
TRBD1,-,TRBJ1-2,TRBV9,CASSATGTGGAGYGYTF,TGTGCCAGCAGCGCCACCGGGACAGGGGGCGCCGGCTATGGCTACACCTTC
-,-,TRBJ2-1,TRBV24-1,CATSEGGRAEDEQFF,TGTGCCACCAGTGAAGGGGGGAGGGCCGAGGATGAGCAGTTCTTC
TRBD1,-,TRBJ1-2,TRBV19,CASSPGPRAGGGYTF,TGTGCCAGTAGTCCCGGACCCCGGGCAGGGGGAGGCTACACCTTC
TRBD1,-,TRBJ2-7,TRBV18,CASSPRGTGTDEQYF,TGTGCCAGCTCACCACGGGGGACAGGGACCGACGAGCAGTACTTC
TRBD1,-,TRBJ1-1,TRBV18,CASSPTGQPNTEAFF,TGTGCCAGCTCACCGACGGGACAGCCGAACACTGAAGCTTTCTTT
-,-,TRBJ1-2,TRBV7-2,CASSPGTGFNYGYTF,TGTGCCAGCAGCCCAGGAACGGGGTTTAACTATGGCTACACCTTC
-,-,TRBJ2-1,TRBV7-2,CASSLKQGPGEQFF,TGTGCCAGCAGCTTGAAACAGGGACCAGGGGAGCAGTTCTTC
-,few,TRBJ2-1,TRBV7-6,CASSAQVAEGNEQFF,TGTGCCAGCAGCGCCCAGGTGGCGGAGGGGAATGAGCAGTTCTTC
-,-,TRBJ2-1,TRBV7-9,CASSSRGDLRSYNEQFF,TGTGCCAGCAGCTCACGCGGGGACCTTCGCTCCTACAATGAGCAGTTCTTC
TRBD1,-,TRBJ1-1,TRBV19,CASFDRGRVTEAFF,TGTGCCAGCTTCGACAGGGGGCGCGTCACTGAAGCTTTCTTT
-,-,TRBJ2-7,TRBV6-5,CASSYLTTSEQYF,TGTGCCAGCAGTTACCTGACTACCTCCGAGCAGTACTTC
-,once,TRBJ1-5,TRBV15,CATSRDMGGDQPQHF,TGTGCCACCAGCAGAGATATGGGTGGAGATCAGCCCCAGCATTTT
TRBD1,-,TRBJ1-1,TRBV14,CASSPWTGMNTEAFF,TGTGCCAGCAGCCCTTGGACAGGAATGAACACTGAAGCTTTCTTT
-,-,TRBJ2-1,TRBV20-1,CSASEGPIEQFF,TGCAGTGCTAGTGAGGGCCCCATTGAGCAGTTCTTC